These T cell receptor beta chains were read from a single sample in a study of T cells expressing NK-cell markers. TCRdb reprocessed the 5' RACE reads; each CDR3 protein has one entry and no DNA is given. The sample table includes 400,000 to 500,000 distinct CDR3 sequences. The sequencing input was blood T cells: a sorted CD56 or NKG2C T cell subset, CD4+ or CD8+ T cells, or bulk PBMC T cells (not recorded which). All receptors come from a woman aged 18 to 75 in good health. Each CDR3 is given with its conserved first and last residue.

>TRBJ1-6|17|TRBV20-1
CSARDPRGTVGNSPLHF
>TRBJ2-1|12|TRBV12-3/TRBV12-4
CASSLKEDEQFF
>TRBJ2-2|16|TRBV4-3
CASSQVLQGETGELFF
>TRBJ1-4|15|TRBV5-6
CASSLALGTREKLFF
>TRBJ2-7|14|TRBV6-1
CASTTGTGFYEQYF
>TRBJ2-7|12|TRBV2
CASRRDSYEQYF
>TRBJ1-6|17|TRBV12-3/TRBV12-4
CASSQIQGATYNSPLHF
>TRBJ1-4|15|TRBV27
CASSPLLFANEKLFF
>TRBJ1-6|14|TRBV20-1
CSARVDRINSPLHF
>TRBJ2-1|18|TRBV5-5
CASSDLSRLAGGRDEQFF
>TRBJ1-1|13|TRBV19
CASKDRRRAEAFF
>TRBJ2-7|16|TRBV4-2
CASSRSSETPTYEQYF
>TRBJ2-1|13|TRBV24-1
CATSDWDPRAQFF
>TRBJ2-5|14|TRBV6-4
CASSDSGSQETQYF
>TRBJ2-5|11|TRBV12-3/TRBV12-4
CASSFGRDKYF
>TRBJ1-2|13|TRBV28
CASSPPPNYGYTF
>TRBJ2-1|13|TRBV24-1
CATSDFDSNEQFF
>TRBJ2-1|11|TRBV7-2
CASSRDYEQFF
>TRBJ2-5|15|TRBV6-1
CASTRTSGGQETQYF
>TRBJ2-7|12|TRBV20-1
CSASTETYEQYF
>TRBJ2-1|15|TRBV12-3/TRBV12-4
CASRTPVAGRNEQFF
>TRBJ2-7|13|TRBV27
CASSFRQLREQYF
>TRBJ1-2|14|TRBV7-3
CASSPLGGGYGYTF
>TRBJ1-4|15|TRBV28
CASSSLTGGWEKLFF
>TRBJ2-1|14|TRBV11-3
CASSLDLEGSEQFF
>TRBJ2-7|15|TRBV20-1
CSARDGAGGLYEQYF
>TRBJ2-1|15|TRBV29-1
CSVRVAGGGINEQFF
>TRBJ2-7|12|TRBV30
CAWSVEVSEQYF
>TRBJ1-2|13|TRBV20-1
CSALLTERYGYTF
>TRBJ1-2|14|TRBV7-2
CASSQSGQIDGYTF
>TRBJ2-3|15|TRBV12-3/TRBV12-4
CASSAASGGSDTQYF
>TRBJ2-7|14|TRBV11-2
CASSSVAGPYEQYF
>TRBJ2-1|15|TRBV7-4
CASSLGEGLRHEQFF
>TRBJ2-6|16|TRBV29-1
CSALAGGNSGANVLTF
>TRBJ2-6|18|TRBV4-3
CASSRRPGGRTGANVLTF
>TRBJ1-1|13|TRBV12-3/TRBV12-4
CASSFRRRVEAFF
>TRBJ2-1|14|TRBV20-1
CSARDPTGSDEQFF
>TRBJ2-3|11|TRBV4-3
CASGSTDTQYF
>TRBJ1-1|13|TRBV6-1
CASRVQGNTEAFF
>TRBJ2-3|12|TRBV29-1
CSVRQGLDTQYF
>TRBJ2-2|17|TRBV11-2
CASSPSGLAGNTGELFF